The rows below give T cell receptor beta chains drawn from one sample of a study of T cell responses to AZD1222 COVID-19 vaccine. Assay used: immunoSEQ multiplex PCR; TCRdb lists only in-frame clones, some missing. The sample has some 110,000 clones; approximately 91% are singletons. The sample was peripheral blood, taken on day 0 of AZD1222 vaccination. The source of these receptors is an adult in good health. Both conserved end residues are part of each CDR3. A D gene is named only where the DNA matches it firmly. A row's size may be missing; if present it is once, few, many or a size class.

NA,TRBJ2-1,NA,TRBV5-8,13,CASSSGDYNEQFF,TGTGCCAGCAGTAGTGGGGACTACAATGAGCAGTTCTTC
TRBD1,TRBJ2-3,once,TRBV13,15,CASSPGQGGTDTQYF,TGTGCCAGCAGCCCCGGACAGGGTGGGACAGATACGCAGTATTTT
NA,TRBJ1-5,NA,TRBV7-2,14,CASSLQGRNQPQHF,TGTGCCAGCAGCTTACAAGGAAGGAATCAGCCCCAGCATTTT
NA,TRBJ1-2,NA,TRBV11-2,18,CASSPTSSRQLANYGYTF,TGTGCCAGCAGCCCCACCTCCTCTCGACAGTTGGCCAACTATGGCTACACCTTC
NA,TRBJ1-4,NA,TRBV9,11,CASSRDEKLFF,TGTGCCAGCAGCAGGGATGAAAAACTGTTTTTT
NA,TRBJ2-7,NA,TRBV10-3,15,CAISEPGRTEYEQYF,TGTGCCATCAGTGAGCCGGGACGGACGGAATACGAGCAGTACTTC
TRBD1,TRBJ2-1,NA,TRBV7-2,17,CASSILRGPSSYNEQFF,TGTGCCAGCAGCATACTCAGGGGGCCCAGCTCCTACAATGAGCAGTTCTTC
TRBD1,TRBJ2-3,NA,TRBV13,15,CASSLTGGGGDTQYF,TGTGCCAGCAGCTTGACAGGGGGCGGTGGAGATACGCAGTATTTT
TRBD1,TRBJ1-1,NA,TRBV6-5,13,CASTPTGGTEAFF,TGTGCCAGCACTCCCACAGGGGGGACTGAAGCTTTCTTT
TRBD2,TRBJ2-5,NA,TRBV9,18,CASSVASGTSGGQETQYF,TGTGCCAGCAGCGTAGCTTCGGGGACTAGTGGGGGCCAAGAGACCCAGTACTTC
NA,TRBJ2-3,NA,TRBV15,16,CATSRRDLTATDTQYF,TGTGCCACCAGCAGGAGGGACTTAACTGCCACAGATACGCAGTATTTT
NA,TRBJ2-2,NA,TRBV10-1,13,CASSEQGSGELFF,TGCGCCAGCAGTGAACAGGGTTCCGGGGAGCTGTTTTTT
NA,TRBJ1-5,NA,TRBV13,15,CASSQGHSSNQPQHF,TGTGCCAGCAGCCAGGGACACTCTAGCAATCAGCCCCAGCATTTT
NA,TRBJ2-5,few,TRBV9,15,CASSVAGLGVETQYF,TGTGCCAGCAGCGTAGCGGGGTTGGGGGTAGAGACCCAGTACTTC
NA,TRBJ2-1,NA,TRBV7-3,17,CASSLSPSGGPYNEQFF,TGTGCCAGCAGCTTAAGTCCTAGTGGGGGTCCCTACAATGAGCAGTTCTTC
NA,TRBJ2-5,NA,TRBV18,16,CASSPQKRGFQETQYF,TGTGCCAGCTCACCACAGAAGAGAGGTTTCCAAGAGACCCAGTACTTC
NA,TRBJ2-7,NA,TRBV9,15,CASSEGWSSTYEQYF,TGTGCCAGCAGCGAGGGGTGGAGCTCGACCTACGAGCAGTACTTC
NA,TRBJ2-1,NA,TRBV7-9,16,CASSTGQAGTPLGQFF,TGTGCCAGCAGCACAGGACAGGCCGGGACTCCATTGGGGCAGTTCTTC
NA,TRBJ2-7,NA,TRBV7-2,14,CASSPGRRPREQYF,TGTGCCAGCAGCCCAGGGCGCAGGCCCCGGGAGCAGTACTTC
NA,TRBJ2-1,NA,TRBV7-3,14,CASSQQGGGASQFF,TGTGCCAGCAGCCAACAAGGAGGGGGGGCCTCGCAGTTCTTC
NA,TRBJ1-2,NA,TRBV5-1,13,CASRADDNYGYTF,TGCGCCAGCAGGGCCGATGATAACTATGGCTACACCTTC
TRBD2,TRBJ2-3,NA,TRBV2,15,CASRGLAGVTDTQYF,TGTGCCAGCAGGGGACTAGCGGGGGTCACAGATACGCAGTATTTT
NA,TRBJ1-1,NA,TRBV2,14,CASSEQGSDTEAFF,TGTGCCAGCAGTGAACAGGGAAGCGACACTGAAGCTTTCTTT
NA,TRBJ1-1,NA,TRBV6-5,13,CASRRASGTEAFF,TGTGCCAGCAGACGGGCCAGTGGGACTGAAGCTTTCTTT
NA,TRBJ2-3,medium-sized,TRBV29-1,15,CSTTGTTSSTDTQYF,TGCAGCACCACCGGGACCACATCTAGCACAGATACGCAGTATTTT
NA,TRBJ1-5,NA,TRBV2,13,CASRTASNQPQHF,TGTGCCAGTAGGACAGCTAGCAATCAGCCCCAGCATTTT
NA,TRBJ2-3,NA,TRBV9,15,CASSVGDPYGDTQYF,TGTGCCAGCAGCGTAGGAGACCCCTACGGAGATACGCAGTATTTT
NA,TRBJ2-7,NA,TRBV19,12,CASSTGSGEQYF,TGTGCCAGTAGTACGGGAAGCGGCGAGCAGTACTTC
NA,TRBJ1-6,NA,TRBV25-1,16,CASSEYNDRLNSPLHF,TGTGCCAGCAGTGAATATAACGACAGGCTTAATTCACCCCTCCACTTT
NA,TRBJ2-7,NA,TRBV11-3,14,CASSARTYLYEQYF,TGTGCCAGCAGCGCCCGGACATATCTCTACGAGCAGTACTTC
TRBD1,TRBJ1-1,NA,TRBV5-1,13,CASCQGANTEAFF,TGCGCCAGCTGTCAGGGGGCGAACACTGAAGCTTTCTTT
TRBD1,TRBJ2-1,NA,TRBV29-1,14,CSVEGDREGNEQFF,TGCAGCGTTGAAGGGGACAGGGAAGGCAATGAGCAGTTCTTC
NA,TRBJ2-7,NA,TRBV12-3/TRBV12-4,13,CASGSSGSYEQYF,TGTGCCAGCGGGTCAAGTGGCTCCTACGAGCAGTACTTC
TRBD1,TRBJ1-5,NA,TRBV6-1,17,CASSVTPGTGGGQPQHF,TGTGCCAGCAGTGTAACCCCCGGGACAGGGGGAGGTCAGCCCCAGCATTTT
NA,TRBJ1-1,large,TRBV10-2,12,CASSESFGEAFF,TGCGCCAGCAGTGAGTCTTTCGGGGAAGCTTTCTTT
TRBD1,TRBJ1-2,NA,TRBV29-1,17,CSVEDDRAFFTSSGYTF,TGCAGCGTTGAAGACGACAGGGCTTTCTTTACATCATCCGGCTACACCTTC
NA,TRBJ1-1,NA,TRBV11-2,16,CASSLRPGTGNTEAFF,TGTGCCAGCAGCTTAAGACCCGGGACGGGTAACACTGAAGCTTTCTTT
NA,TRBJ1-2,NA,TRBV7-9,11,CASRHLYGYTF,TGTGCCAGCAGACACTTGTATGGCTACACCTTC
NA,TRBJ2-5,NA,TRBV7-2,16,CASSKNSIVIQETQYF,TGTGCCAGCAGCAAAAATTCTATAGTGATCCAAGAGACCCAGTACTTC
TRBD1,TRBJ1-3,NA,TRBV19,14,CASRQGVTGNTIYF,TGTGCCAGTCGACAGGGGGTAACTGGAAACACCATATATTTT
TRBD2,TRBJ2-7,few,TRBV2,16,CARTPIAGGNPYEQYF,TGTGCCCGCACACCAATAGCGGGGGGGAATCCCTACGAGCAGTACTTC
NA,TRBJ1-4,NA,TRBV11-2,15,CASTRGERRVEKLFF,TGTGCCAGCACCCGGGGGGAGCGGCGGGTTGAAAAACTGTTTTTT
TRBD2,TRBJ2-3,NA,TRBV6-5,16,CASSSPNGGATDTQYF,TGTGCCAGCAGTTCACCCAACGGGGGGGCTACAGATACGCAGTATTTT
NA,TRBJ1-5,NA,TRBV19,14,CASSIWAGDQPQHF,TGTGCCAGTAGTATCTGGGCAGGGGACCAGCCCCAGCATTTT
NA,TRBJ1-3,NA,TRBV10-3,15,CAIRSNRESGNTIYF,TGTGCCATCAGATCAAACAGGGAATCTGGAAACACCATATATTTT
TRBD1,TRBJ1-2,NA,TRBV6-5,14,CASSYRQGYYGYTF,TGTGCCAGCAGTTACCGACAGGGGTACTATGGCTACACCTTC
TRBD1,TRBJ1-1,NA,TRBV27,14,CASSSHRGRTEAFF,TGTGCCAGCAGTTCGCACAGGGGAAGGACTGAAGCTTTCTTT
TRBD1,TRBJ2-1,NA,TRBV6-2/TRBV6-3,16,CASRPSGGSSYNEQFF,TGTGCCAGCAGGCCTTCAGGGGGTAGCTCCTACAATGAGCAGTTCTTC
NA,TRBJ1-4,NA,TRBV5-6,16,CASSLPGEGANEKLFF,TGTGCCAGCAGCTTACCGGGGGAGGGAGCTAATGAAAAACTGTTTTTT
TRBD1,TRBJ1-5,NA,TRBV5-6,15,CASSHRGGGNQPQHF,TGTGCCAGCAGCCACAGGGGCGGTGGCAATCAGCCCCAGCATTTT
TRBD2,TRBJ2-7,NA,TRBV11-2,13,CASSGTSEIKQYF,TGTGCCAGCAGCGGGACTAGTGAAATAAAGCAGTACTTC
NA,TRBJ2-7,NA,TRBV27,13,CASSLEGRREQYF,TGTGCCAGCAGTTTAGAAGGCAGGCGCGAGCAGTACTTC
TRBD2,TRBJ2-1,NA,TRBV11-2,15,CASSSLLAGAHEQFF,TGTGCCAGCAGCTCCCTCCTAGCGGGGGCCCATGAGCAGTTCTTC
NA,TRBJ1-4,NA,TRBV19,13,CASSGDPGEKLFF,TGTGCCAGTAGTGGGGATCCGGGGGAAAAACTGTTTTTT
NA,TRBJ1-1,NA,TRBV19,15,CASSIDEVLGTEAFF,TGTGCCAGTAGTATAGATGAGGTTCTTGGCACTGAAGCTTTCTTT